These 29 T cell receptor beta chains were sequenced from one sample in a study of blood T cell repertoires in COVID-19. Sequencing was performed with immunoSEQ multiplex PCR; in TCRdb, only in-frame clones are kept and a portion is missing. The table includes around 63,000 clones, over 75% detected once. Specimen: peripheral blood. These receptors all stem from a woman aged 60-75 years with acute or convalescent COVID-19.

The chain combines TRBV27 with TRBJ2-2, with 7 bases fitting TRBD1. CDR1 and CDR2 (germline): MNHEY, SMNVEV (reference sequence). The CDR3 contains 17 residues. The trim removed 2 bases at V and 5 bases at J, leaving 11 bases unmatched. CDR3 coding DNA: TGTGCCAGCAGTTTAACCCCGACAGGGTTGAAAACCGGGGAGCTGTTTTTT. Its translation is CASSLTPTGLKTGELFF.

The chain links TRBV28 to TRBJ1-4, with D perhaps matching TRBD1 (5 bases). CDR3 size: 14 residues. Germline CDR1 and CDR2: MDHEN and SYDVKM. The V and J ends lost 3 bases and 5 bases respectively, with 10 bases between them. CDR3 in DNA: TGTGCCAGCAGTTTCACGACAGTGAATGAAAAACTGTTTTTT. It specifies CASSFTTVNEKLFF.

This chain joins TRBV7-2 and TRBJ2-7, with D possibly matching TRBD2 (5 bases). CDR3 length: 14 amino acids. The germline gives CDR1 SGHTA, CDR2 FQGNSA. V lost 3 bases to trimming and J lost 6 bases, with 15 bases between them. In DNA, the CDR3 is TGTGCCAGCAGCTTGAGGGCCCCTCCTGGCGAGCAGTACGTC. It specifies CASSLRAPPGEQYV.

The J gene is TRBJ2-1, the V gene TRBV11-2, with 9 bases identical to TRBD2. CDR1 is SGHAT and CDR2 is FQNNGV in the germline V gene. J gave up 5 bases and V 1 base, and 15 bases lay outside the gene matches. The CDR3 extends over 19 amino acids. The DNA for the CDR3 is TGTGCCAGCAGCTTAGTAACAAGTCGACTAGCGGAGAAAAACAATGAGCAGTTCTTC. Encoded protein: CASSLVTSRLAEKNNEQFF.

The CDR3 here is CASGLVLGSEAFF. CDR3 bases: TGTGCTAGTGGTTTGGTACTCGGGAGTGAAGCTTTCTTT. The chain employs TRBV12-5 and TRBJ1-1, with unresolved D. In germline, CDR1 is LGHNT, CDR2 FRNRAP. This CDR3 comprises 13 residues. V lost 0 bases to trimming and J lost 7 bases, with 9 bases between them.

This sequence joins TRBV6-5 and TRBJ2-5, with 8 bases fitting TRBD2. Per germline, CDR1 MNHEY and CDR2 SVGAGI. V lost 4 bases to trimming and J lost 1 base; unmatched junction nucleotides: 5. CDR3 length: 15 residues. The CDR3 spells CASSFAGGLQETQYF. Here the CDR3 DNA reads TGTGCCAGCAGTTTCGCGGGAGGCCTCCAAGAGACCCAGTACTTC.

The chain carries TRBV5-4 and TRBJ1-1; D uncertain. CDR1 SGHNT and CDR2 YYREEE come from the germline V gene (reference sequence). The CDR3 runs to 14 residues. The V end lost 3 bases, the J end lost 0 bases, and 9 bases lay between the germline ends. The CDR3 nucleotides are TGTGCCAGCAGCTCAAGGCAGGTGAACACTGAAGCTTTCTTT. Its protein product is CASSSRQVNTEAFF.

The rearrangement uses TRBV3-1 (or the pseudogene TRBV3-2) and TRBJ2-5, with TRBD1 as a possible D gene (6 bases). Germline CDR1 LGHDT, CDR2 YNNKEL (reference sequence). Trimming shortened V by 3 bases and J by 5 bases, and 13 bases separated the two germline ends. This CDR3 comprises 14 residues. The CDR3 DNA reads as TGTGCCAGCAGCCATTGGACAGAAGGGGAGACCCAGTACTTC. This gives the protein CASSHWTEGETQYF.

This clone was detected once. This chain connects TRBV7-9 to TRBJ1-1, with 7 bases fitting TRBD1. Germline V gene lookup returns CDR1 SEHNR and CDR2 FQNEAQ (reference sequence). CDR3 size: 14 residues. J was trimmed by 4 bases and V by 4 bases; bases with no gene match: 6. The CDR3, as DNA: TGTGCCAGCAGCTCCGTCCCAGGGGGCACTGAAGCTTTCTTT. This sequence encodes CASSSVPGGTEAFF.

This sequence joins TRBV5-5 and TRBJ1-6, with D tentatively TRBD1 (6 bases). V lost 2 bases and J 8 bases, leaving 8 bases between the germline ends. The V gene's germline CDR1 is SGHKS and CDR2 YYEKEE (reference sequence). The CDR3 spans 13 residues. CDR3: CASSFQGYSPLHF. As DNA, the CDR3 is TGTGCCAGCAGCTTTCAGGGGTATTCACCCCTCCACTTT.

The chain has TRBV27 and TRBJ2-5, with 7 bases matching TRBD1. From germline, CDR1 is MNHEY and CDR2 SMNVEV (reference sequence). This CDR3 spans 15 amino acids. The ends lost 3 bases at V and 2 bases at J; junction bases unmatched: 6. CDR3 sequence reads: CASSFQGRGQETQYF. CDR3 DNA: TGTGCCAGCAGTTTCCAGGGCAGGGGGCAAGAGACCCAGTACTTC.

This chain uses TRBV20-1 with TRBJ2-3; D gene ambiguous. Deletions cut 3 bases from V and 6 bases from J, with 7 bases between. CDR1 DFQATT and CDR2 SNEGSKA come from the germline V gene (reference sequence). The CDR3 totals 11 residues. CDR3: CSASQEDTQYF. CDR3 coding DNA: TGCAGTGCTAGCCAAGAGGATACGCAGTATTTT.

The gene calls are TRBV5-5 and TRBJ1-5; no clear D. V dropped 2 bases and J dropped 5 bases, with 8 bases sitting between them. The CDR3 contains 13 residues. The V gene's germline CDR1 is SGHKS and CDR2 YYEKEE (reference sequence). CDR3 amino acids: CASSFYGDQPQHF. In DNA form, the CDR3 reads TGTGCCAGCAGCTTTTATGGAGATCAGCCCCAGCATTTT.

The chain is built from TRBV12-3 or TRBV12-4 and TRBJ1-1; D might be TRBD1 (5 bases). The CDR3 contains 13 residues. The ends were cut back, 2 bases at V and 3 bases at J, with 7 bases in the middle. The CDR3 nucleotides are TGTGCCAGCAGTTTACAGGGTTACACTGAAGCTTTCTTT. The encoded protein is CASSLQGYTEAFF.

V is TRBV18 and J is TRBJ1-2; D possibly corresponds to TRBD1 (5 bases). The CDR3 runs to 15 residues. V lost 6 bases and J lost 0, with 14 bases in between. CDR1 KGHSH and CDR2 LQKENI come from the germline V gene. This CDR3 reads CASSPRADPNYGYTF. CDR3 in DNA: TGTGCCAGCTCCCCCAGGGCAGACCCTAACTATGGCTACACCTTC.

This chain joins TRBV5-4 and TRBJ1-6; D perhaps matches TRBD1 (6 bases). Trimming cost V 4 bases and J 7 bases, with 12 bases left between them. CDR1 is SGHNT and CDR2 is YYREEE in the germline V gene (reference sequence). The CDR3 spans 14 residues. The CDR3 loop reads CASSPQGWNSPLHF. The CDR3, as DNA: TGTGCCAGCAGCCCACAGGGATGGAATTCACCCCTCCACTTT.

This clone has a single count. The J gene is TRBJ2-3, the V gene TRBV6-2 or TRBV6-3, with D possibly matching TRBD2 (7 bases). The CDR3 sequence is 17 residues long. The V and J ends lost 5 bases and 2 bases respectively, with 20 bases between them. Germline loops: CDR1 MNHEY, CDR2 SVGEGT. The CDR3 nucleotides are TGTGCCAGCAGTACCCCTCGGGCGGGGGCGACCACAGATACGCAGTATTTT. This codes for CASSTPRAGATTDTQYF.

J is TRBJ1-1 and V is TRBV5-1, with D uncertain. The germline CDR1 and CDR2 sequences are SGHRS and YFSETQ. The CDR3 length is 13 residues. V was clipped by 5 bases and J by 2 bases, with 10 bases between them. The CDR3 DNA reads as TGCGCCAGCAGTCTAGAAGTTAACACTGAAGCTTTCTTT. Protein sequence: CASSLEVNTEAFF.

The chain carries TRBV9 and TRBJ1-1, with D tentatively TRBD1 (5 bases). The V gene's germline CDR1 is SGDLS and CDR2 YYNGEE. The CDR3 totals 12 residues. Trimming removed 0 bases at V and 8 bases at J, with 8 bases between. For the CDR3, the DNA is TGTGCCAGCAGCGTAGTGCAGGGCGAAGCTTTCTTT. This translates into CASSVVQGEAFF. Full variable domain (missing parts from reference TRBV9 and TRBJ1-1): DSGVTQTPKHLITATGQRVTLRCSPRSGDLSVYWYQQSLDQGLQFLIQYYNGEERAKGNILERFSAQQFPDLHSELNLSSLELGDSALYFCASSVVQGEAFFGQGTRLTVV.

The J gene is TRBJ2-3, the V gene TRBV3-1 (or the pseudogene TRBV3-2); 9 positions match TRBD1. Looked up from germline, CDR1 is LGHDT and CDR2 is YNNKEL (reference sequence). The CDR3 spans 16 residues. V was clipped by 3 bases and J by 1 base; unmatched bases: 5. CDR3 sequence reads: CASSQGQGSGTDTQYF. The CDR3 DNA follows: TGTGCCAGCAGCCAGGGACAGGGCTCGGGCACAGATACGCAGTATTTT.

This clone was found a few times. The chain links TRBV7-2 to TRBJ2-1; 9 bases are a match to TRBD1. This CDR3 is built from 13 residues. With 3 bases clipped from V and 6 bases from J, the junction kept 0 bases outside the gene matches. Germline V lookup: CDR1 SGHTA, CDR2 FQGNSA. CDR3 loop: CASSLTGGNEQFF. CDR3 nucleotide sequence: TGTGCCAGCAGCTTGACAGGGGGCAATGAGCAGTTCTTC. Complete variable domain (other parts from reference TRBV7-2 and TRBJ2-1): GAGVSQSPSNKVTEKGKDVELRCDPISGHTALYWYRQSLGQGLEFLIYFQGNSAPDKSGLPSDRFSAERTGGSVSTLTIQRTQQEDSAVYLCASSLTGGNEQFFGPGTRLTVL.

The chain recombines TRBV4-2 with TRBJ2-5; 9 nucleotides agree with TRBD1. CDR1 and CDR2 (germline): LGHNA, YNFKEQ. This CDR3 is 16 amino acids long. The V and J ends lost 1 base and 2 bases, in that order; junction bases with no gene match: 5. CDR3 residues: CASSQGRQGVQETQYF. DNA for the CDR3: TGTGCCAGCAGCCAAGGCCGACAGGGGGTTCAAGAGACCCAGTACTTC.

V usage is TRBV3-1 (or the pseudogene TRBV3-2) and J usage is TRBJ2-5; 8 nucleotides agree with TRBD2. J gave up 6 bases and V 3 bases, and 6 bases lay outside the gene matches. This CDR3 contains 14 residues. Germline V gene data show CDR1 as LGHDT and CDR2 as YNNKEL (reference sequence). The chain's CDR3 is CASSHAAGGKTQYF. In DNA form, the CDR3 reads TGTGCCAGCAGCCACGCCGCGGGGGGAAAGACCCAGTACTTC.

V and J are TRBV7-2 and TRBJ1-1, with a weak D call TRBD1 (5 bases). V was trimmed by 3 bases and J by 4 bases, leaving 18 bases between them. This CDR3 contains 16 residues. Germline loops: CDR1 SGHTA, CDR2 FQGNSA. CDR3: CASSFGTGPLGTEAFF. CDR3 in DNA: TGTGCCAGCAGCTTCGGAACAGGCCCCCTGGGCACTGAAGCTTTCTTT.

The rearrangement uses TRBV28 and TRBJ2-1, with 7 bases lining up with TRBD1. The CDR3 extends over 16 amino acids. CDR1 and CDR2 from the germline V gene are MDHEN and SYDVKM. With 6 bases clipped from V and 3 bases from J, the junction kept 11 bases outside the gene matches. CDR3 residues: CASSLPPGQIYNEQFF. The CDR3 nucleotides read TGTGCCAGCAGCCTTCCCCCGGGACAGATCTACAATGAGCAGTTCTTC.

The chain recombines TRBV9 with TRBJ1-4; 10 bases are shared with TRBD1. The CDR3 is 15 amino acids. With 3 bases clipped from V and 8 bases from J, the junction kept 7 bases outside the gene matches. CDR1 SGDLS and CDR2 YYNGEE come from the germline V gene. In nucleotides, the CDR3 is TGTGCCAGCAGCGCGACGGGACAGGGGAGGGAAAAACTGTTTTTT. Its protein product is CASSATGQGREKLFF.

The genes are TRBV7-2 and TRBJ1-5, with 7 bases aligning to TRBD1. The CDR3 loop spans 17 amino acids. The germline CDR1 and CDR2 sequences are SGHTA and FQGNSA. Trimming took 5 bases from V and 0 from J; bases not matched to a gene: 10. The CDR3 sequence: CASSQWTGRYSNQPQHF. The CDR3, as DNA: TGTGCCAGCAGCCAGTGGACAGGCAGATATAGCAATCAGCCCCAGCATTTT.

The chain combines TRBV27 with TRBJ2-2; D might be TRBD2 (6 bases). CDR1 MNHEY and CDR2 SMNVEV come from the germline V gene (reference sequence). The CDR3 totals 15 residues. V lost 5 bases, J lost 6 bases, and 16 bases lay in between. CDR3 loop: CASSPRSGRPGELFF. CDR3 DNA sequence: TGTGCCAGCAGTCCCCGGTCAGGGAGGCCCGGGGAGCTGTTTTTT.

The chain has TRBV7-2 and TRBJ1-2, with D possibly TRBD1 on 5 matching bases. The V end lost 5 bases, the J end lost 0 bases, and 22 bases lay between the germline ends. This CDR3 has 18 amino acids. Looked up from germline, CDR1 is SGHTA and CDR2 is FQGNSA. The CDR3 loop reads CASSPGRGGAKANYGYTF. CDR3 in DNA: TGTGCCAGCAGCCCTGGGCGGGGCGGGGCTAAAGCTAACTATGGCTACACCTTC.